This T cell receptor (beta chain) stems from a study of blood T cell repertoires in COVID-19. Enrollees, about 18 to 90 years old, lived in around 23 US areas. Researchers sorted participants into cohorts using their self-reported clinical history. Donors in Cohort 3 counted as recovered after two negative PCRs, clearance, or symptom resolution. In the authors' workflow: Amplification with reference gene primers provided the estimates of nucleated cell counts. Only in-frame clones appear in the TCRdb table, and some are missing; sequencing was by immunoSEQ multiplex PCR. For V, J and clone size, that table is used; D and trimming come from the DNA. The sample consists of about 160,000 clones, 83% of them appearing once. Sample: PBMCs or T cells enriched from blood (not recorded which). The TCR comes from a woman aged 50 to 60 who had recovered from COVID-19.

The CDR3 coding sequence is TGTGCCACCAGCAGTTGGGGCCCCGACCCCTTTGAGCAGTTCTTC. This gives the protein CATSSWGPDPFEQFF. The chain joins TRBV15 to TRBJ2-1, with D perhaps TRBD1 (5 bases). This CDR3 comprises 15 residues. From germline, CDR1 is LNHNV and CDR2 YYDKDF (reference sequence). Trimming left V 3 bases short and J 9 bases short, with 18 bases between.